This T cell receptor beta chain was obtained from a study of blood T cell repertoires in COVID-19 (dated by TCRdb to between 2020 and 2021). About the study as a whole: Samples covering the acute and convalescent phases of COVID-19 were provided by collaborators in the United States, Italy and Spain. The material from the prospective study consisted of cDNA or gDNA derived from T cells, B-cell-depleted T cells, or PBMCs. Samples came from the ongoing ImmuneRACE study (first 160 participants) plus 1,254 subjects from 6 global collaborators. A de-identified subject ID, COVID-19 status, age in years and sex were almost always included in the sample metadata. The repertoires were released in a freely available public database meant as a resource for research on the immune response to SARS-CoV-2. The dataset comprised deeply sampled blood TCRbeta repertoires from subjects exposed to, actively infected with, or recovered from COVID-19. Where HLA class I and class II types were available, the types were taken from metadata supplied by the sample provider, not from assay-based typing. Overall study outcomes, separate from this receptor: The amount of clinical and demographic metadata varied by source and participant and was provided uncurated.

The immunoSEQ Assay, a bias-controlled multiplex PCR, was used to amplify TCRbeta CDR3 regions from genomic DNA. In the authors' own workflow: The number of nucleated cells in each sample was estimated by amplification of reference gene primers within the assay. Sequence reads were collapsed and filtered to measure the absolute abundance of every unique TCRbeta CDR3 rearrangement. Productive Simpson clonality was computed per sample as the square root of Simpson's diversity index over productive rearrangements. TCRdb holds this immuneACCESS table with in-frame rearrangements only. Some clones are missing; in checked studies, unresolved V genes explain under half, and the rest has no known cause. That table furnishes V, J and clone size, whereas the DNA furnished D and trimming. The sample contains roughly 45,000 clones, 86% of them found a single time. The ten largest make up 7.5% to 10% of the sample.

From cysteine to phenylalanine, the CDR3 is 14 amino acids long. Only CDR3 DNA is held: 42 bases, read in frame from base 1. Between the V and J ends, shortened by 3 bases and 1 base respectively, the junction contains 10 bases. The germline V gene yields SGDLS for CDR1 and YYNGEE for CDR2. Collaborating institutions collected whole blood in K2EDTA tubes following their own protocols. For TCRbeta analysis, collaborators shipped samples in one of three forms: frozen whole blood, isolated PBMCs, or DNA extracted from either of those sample types. Comments on this clone: Its binding antigen is unknown. No clone much larger than this one lies a single base away; base qualities are absent.

The chain links TRBV9 with TRBJ1-1; a tentative D match to TRBD1 spans 6 bases. Sequencing input: peripheral blood. The clonotype originates from a man aged 55 to 70 with active COVID-19. The DNA sequence follows: TGTGCCAGCAGCGAAGGACAGAGGAACACTGAAGCTTTCTTT. It specifies CASSEGQRNTEAFF.